The clone carrying this T cell receptor beta chain was detected only a few times. The antigen remains undetermined. This sample was included in a study of CD8 T cells in ankylosing spondylitis. General study findings and limits: What seemed typical of ankylosing spondylitis blood was a TCR beta motif built from roughly 8 highly homologous variants.

TCRdb redid the calling of the 5' RACE reads with MiXCR, one entry per CDR3 protein. This table has over 450,000 distinct CDR3 sequences, about an eighth appearing once. The sequence was obtained from a male donor with ankylosing spondylitis. Input material: blood, either unsorted or a sorted T cell fraction (not recorded which).

As DNA, the CDR3 is TGTGCCAGCAGCTTAGGAAATCCTAGGGATACGCAGTATTTT. This codes for CASSLGNPRDTQYF. This chain joins TRBV11-2 and TRBJ2-3; D remains ambiguous. CDR1 SGHAT and CDR2 FQNNGV come from the germline V gene. There are 14 residues in the CDR3. The ends were cut back, 1 base at V and 6 bases at J, with 11 bases in the middle.